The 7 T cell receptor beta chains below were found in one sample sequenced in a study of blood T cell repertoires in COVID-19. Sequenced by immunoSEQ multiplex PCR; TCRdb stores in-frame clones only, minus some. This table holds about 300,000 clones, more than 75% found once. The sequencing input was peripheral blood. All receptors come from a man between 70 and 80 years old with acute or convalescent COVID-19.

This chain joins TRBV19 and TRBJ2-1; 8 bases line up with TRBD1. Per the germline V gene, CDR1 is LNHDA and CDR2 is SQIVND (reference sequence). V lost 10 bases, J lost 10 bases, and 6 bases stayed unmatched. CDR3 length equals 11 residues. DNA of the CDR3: TGTGCCACCGAGACAGGGGTCGAGCAGTTCTTC. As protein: CATETGVEQFF.

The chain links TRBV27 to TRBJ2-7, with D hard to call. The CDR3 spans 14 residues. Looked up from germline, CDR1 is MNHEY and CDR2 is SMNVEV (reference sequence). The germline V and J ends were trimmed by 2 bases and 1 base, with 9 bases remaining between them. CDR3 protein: CASSLEAHSYEQYF. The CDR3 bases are TGTGCCAGCAGTTTAGAGGCTCATTCCTACGAGCAGTACTTC.

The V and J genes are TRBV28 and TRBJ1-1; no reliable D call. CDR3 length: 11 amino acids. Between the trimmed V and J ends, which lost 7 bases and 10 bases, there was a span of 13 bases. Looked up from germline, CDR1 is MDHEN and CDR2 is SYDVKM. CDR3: CASMDGVTAFF. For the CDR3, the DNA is TGTGCCAGCATGGACGGGGTTACAGCTTTCTTT.

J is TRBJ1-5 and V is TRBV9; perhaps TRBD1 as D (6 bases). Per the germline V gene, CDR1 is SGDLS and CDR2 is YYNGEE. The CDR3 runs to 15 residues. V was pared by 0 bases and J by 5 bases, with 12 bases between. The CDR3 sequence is CASSVEAGAHQPQHF. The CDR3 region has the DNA TGTGCCAGCAGCGTAGAGGCAGGGGCGCATCAGCCCCAGCATTTT.

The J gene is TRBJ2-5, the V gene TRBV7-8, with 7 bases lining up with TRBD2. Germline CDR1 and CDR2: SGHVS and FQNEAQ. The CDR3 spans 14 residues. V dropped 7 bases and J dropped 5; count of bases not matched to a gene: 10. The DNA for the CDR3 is TGTGCCAGCACCCTGGGGGGGTCCGGGGAGACCCAGTACTTC. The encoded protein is CASTLGGSGETQYF.

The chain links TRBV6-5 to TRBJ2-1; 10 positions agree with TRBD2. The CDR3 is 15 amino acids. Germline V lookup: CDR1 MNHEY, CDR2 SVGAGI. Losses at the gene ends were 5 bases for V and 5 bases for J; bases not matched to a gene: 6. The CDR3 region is CASSHSGRTNNEQFF. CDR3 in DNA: TGTGCCAGCAGTCATAGCGGGAGGACAAACAATGAGCAGTTCTTC.

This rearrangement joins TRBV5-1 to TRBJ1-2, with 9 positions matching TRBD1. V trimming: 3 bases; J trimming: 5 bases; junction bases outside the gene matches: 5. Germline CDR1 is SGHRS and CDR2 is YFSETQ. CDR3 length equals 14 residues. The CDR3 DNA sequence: TGCGCCAGCAGCTGGGACAGGGCGAGATATGGCTACACCTTC. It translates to CASSWDRARYGYTF.